This T cell receptor beta chain was recorded in a study of T-cell memory formation after mild COVID-19. TCRdb itself ran the 5' RACE reads through MiXCR, one entry per CDR3 protein. Of hundreds of thousands of distinct CDR3 sequences in the sample, 15% to 19% are singletons; the top ten hold 2.1%. For this clonotype: Its antigen is currently unknown.

V shed 5 bases and J shed 6 bases, with 21 bases lying between them. This CDR3 has 16 residues. General study points: A second wave of clones peaked on day 37, and their SARS-CoV-2 specificity went unconfirmed. Later expanders leaned CD4+, whereas day 15 to 85 contracting clones were balanced CD4/CD8.

The receptor was derived from an adult woman who had mild COVID-19 (a few samples of this study predate the infection). Cell type and time point are not known. Sequencing was done on a sample of PBMCs or a T cell subset sorted from them (not recorded which). The chain recombines TRBV12-3 or TRBV12-4 with TRBJ2-3; either TRBD1 or TRBD2 may fit D (5 bases each). CDR3 in amino acids: CASSRDGRPYPDTQYF. In DNA, the CDR3 is TGTGCCAGCAGTCGGGACGGTCGCCCATACCCGGATACGCAGTATTTT.